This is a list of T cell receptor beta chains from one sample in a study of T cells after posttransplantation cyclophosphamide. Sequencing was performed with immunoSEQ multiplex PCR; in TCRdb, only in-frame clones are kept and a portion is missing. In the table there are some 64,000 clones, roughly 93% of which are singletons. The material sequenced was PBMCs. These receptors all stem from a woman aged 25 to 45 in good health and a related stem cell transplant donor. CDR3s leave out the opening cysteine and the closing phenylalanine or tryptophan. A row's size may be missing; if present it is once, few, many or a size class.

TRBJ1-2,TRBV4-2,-,ASSQDRGEVNYGYT
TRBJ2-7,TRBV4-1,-,ASSRGQLYEQY
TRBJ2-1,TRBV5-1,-,ASSLGSLAKGNEQF
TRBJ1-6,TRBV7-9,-,ASSSHDGQGQGSPLH
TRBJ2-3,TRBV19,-,ASSTPGTITDTQY
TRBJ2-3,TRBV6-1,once,ASSPPAGGTDTQY
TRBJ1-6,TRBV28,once,ASIDAATYNSPLH
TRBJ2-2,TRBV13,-,ASSWLREPDGELF
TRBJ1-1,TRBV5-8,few,ASSLTGNTEAF
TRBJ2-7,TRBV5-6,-,ASSLAGTYEQY
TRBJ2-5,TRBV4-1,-,ASSQVDLGLAGGETQY
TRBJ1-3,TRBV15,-,ATSRGTGQDLANTIY
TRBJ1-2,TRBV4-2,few,ASSPPSTGRESNDGYT
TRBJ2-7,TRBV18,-,ASSLVISDYEQY
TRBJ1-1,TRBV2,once,ASRGQVEAF
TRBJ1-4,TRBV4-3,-,ASSQIDNEKLF
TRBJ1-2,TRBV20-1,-,SARIYGYT
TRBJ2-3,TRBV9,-,ASSVAGGAPTDTQY
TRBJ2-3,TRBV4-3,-,ASSPSVARDTQY
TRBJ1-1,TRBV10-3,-,AISRDRGMDTEAF
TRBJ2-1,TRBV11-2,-,ASSFGFAGGEF
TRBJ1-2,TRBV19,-,ASSMNPDRVSYGYT
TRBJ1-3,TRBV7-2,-,ASSLDGVSGNTIY
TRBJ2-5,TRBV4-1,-,ASSQGDTNQETQY
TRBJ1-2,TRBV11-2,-,ASSSPLTGRHGYT
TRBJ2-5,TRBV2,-,ASTGTGDQETQY
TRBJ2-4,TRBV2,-,ASSPTSGGNIQY
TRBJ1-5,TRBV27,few,ASSLWGNNQPQH
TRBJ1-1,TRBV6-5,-,ASSYSGRTEAF
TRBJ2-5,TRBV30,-,AWTKTGYQETQY
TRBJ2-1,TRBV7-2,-,ASSLSLARSYNEQF
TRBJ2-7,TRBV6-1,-,ASSEIAGSSYEQY
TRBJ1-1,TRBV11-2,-,ASSARTGGYTEAF
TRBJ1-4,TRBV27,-,ASSLQGGEEKLF
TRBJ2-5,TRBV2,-,ASRLAGGLQETQY
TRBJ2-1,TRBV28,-,ASSLPPGVVEQF
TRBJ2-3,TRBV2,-,ASTELIRDTQY
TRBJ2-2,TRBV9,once,ASSANTGELF
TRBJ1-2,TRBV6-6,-,ASSYAGGGGGYT
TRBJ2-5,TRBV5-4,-,ASSGGQREQY
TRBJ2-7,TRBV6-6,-,ASRSEGVKYEQY
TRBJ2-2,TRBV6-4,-,ASRGGADTGELF
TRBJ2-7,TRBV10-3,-,AISESSWTVSYEQY
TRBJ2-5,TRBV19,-,ASRVPGTDQETQY
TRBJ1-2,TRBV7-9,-,ASSLPGNYGYT